This T cell receptor beta chain was sequenced in a study of blood T cell repertoires in COVID-19. Turning to the study itself: Some COVID-19 samples were acute and others convalescent; all came from the United States, Italy and Spain. In each case, the material was cDNA or gDNA derived from T cells, B-cell-depleted T cells, or PBMCs.

This clone has only one observation. Original handling: Amplification from reference gene primers served as the basis for estimated nucleated cell counts. Profiling relied on immunoSEQ multiplex PCR, and the TCRdb table lists in-frame clones only, not all of them. Clone size and the V and J calls come from that table; the DNA yielded D and trimming. This table holds about 130,000 clones, 80% to 85% found once. The V gene lost 2 bases and the J gene lost 7 bases, with 12 bases spanning the gap. The germline V gene encodes CDR1 SEHNR and CDR2 FQNEAQ (reference sequence). The CDR3 contains 14 residues. This clonotype was obtained from a woman in her thirties who had recovered from COVID-19. Sequencing input: peripheral blood. The chain has TRBV7-9 and TRBJ1-5; D perhaps matches TRBD1 (6 bases). CDR3 in amino acids: CASSLQGNSQPQHF. The CDR3 bases are TGTGCCAGCAGCTTACAGGGGAATTCGCAGCCCCAGCATTTT.